This T cell receptor (delta chain) comes out of a study of DNA immune sequencing with unique molecular identifiers (dated by TCRdb to 2018 to 2020). About the full investigation: Immunomagnetic cell separation was used to enrich gammadelta T cells from buffy coats, and the genomic DNA of the enriched gammadelta T cells was sequenced. The method was checked using synthetic reference molecules and blood samples from healthy people. To compare enriched with non-enriched material, around 92 ng of enriched gammadelta T-cell DNA and roughly 1 ug of non-enriched PBMC DNA were sequenced. The study developed and validated an ultrasensitive DNA-based TRD repertoire sequencing method using PCR-introduced unique molecular identifiers.

What the research found in general, with its limitations: More out-of-frame TRD sequences turned up in non-enriched samples, likely coming from partial or unproductive rearrangements in alphabeta T cells. The primer-based approach is unable to detect novel TRD sequences that the primers do not target.

The CDR3 measures 30 amino acids from cysteine to phenylalanine. Here the CDR3 DNA is all that survives: 90 bases in frame from base 1. CDR1 and CDR2, per the germline V gene, are TSWWSYY and QGS. This clone showed up just once. Its antigen target is currently unknown. With a far larger clone one base away, a read error is the likely cause. Other DNA sequences in this specimen translate into the identical CDR3. Libraries came from multiplex PCR. A 32-plex assay with primers for all 8 TRDV and 4 TRDJ genes covering the CDR3 was used to amplify genomic DNA. A 12-nucleotide UMI was added during about 3 barcoding PCR cycles, followed by a second PCR with Illumina adapter primers. Libraries were purified with AMPure XP beads and quality-checked on a Fragment Analyzer with the HS NGS Fragment kit. An Illumina MiniSeq mid-output kit with roughly 20% PhiX and 150 cycles of paired-end reads was used for sequencing. In the paper's pipeline: MIGEC version 1.2.9 was used to process the reads, grouping the reads by UMI and building error-corrected consensus sequences. Post-processing used modified VDJtools version 1.2.1 scripts and the tcR R package. In TCRdb, clones were called once more from the public reads by CATT, and rows of identical DNA were later combined. None of the V and J calls come from the authors' own analysis; TCRdb made them. The sample profile shows fewer than 300 delta-chain clones; over 12% of them were found once. Over 60% of the sample belongs to the ten largest clones.

Here the chain combines TRDV1 and TRDJ1; 8 bases in the middle match TRDD2. TCRdb carries no J gene annotation; the J gene was assigned here by matching the DNA with germline. The TCR sequence derives from a human donor in good health. The specimen sequenced was buffy coat blood. The nucleotides read TGCGCTCTTGGGGAACAAGGGCCCTCGCCTTCCTATCCGTGGAAGGGCTATTGGGGGTTCACGCCCACATACACCGATAAACTCATCTTT. Its product reads: CALGEQGPSPSYPWKGYWGFTPTYTDKLIF.